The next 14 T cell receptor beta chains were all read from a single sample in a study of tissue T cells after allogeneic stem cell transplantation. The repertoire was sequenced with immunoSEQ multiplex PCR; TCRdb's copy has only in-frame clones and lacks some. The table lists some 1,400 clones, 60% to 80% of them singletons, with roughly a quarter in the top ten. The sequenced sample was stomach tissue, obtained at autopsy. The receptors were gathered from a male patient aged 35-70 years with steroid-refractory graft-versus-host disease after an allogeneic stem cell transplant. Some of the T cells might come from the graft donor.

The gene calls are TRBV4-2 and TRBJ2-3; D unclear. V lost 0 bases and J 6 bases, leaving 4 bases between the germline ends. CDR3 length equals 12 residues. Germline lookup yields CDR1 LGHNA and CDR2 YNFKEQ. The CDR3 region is CASSQDRDTQYF. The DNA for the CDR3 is TGTGCCAGCAGCCAAGATAGGGATACGCAGTATTTT.

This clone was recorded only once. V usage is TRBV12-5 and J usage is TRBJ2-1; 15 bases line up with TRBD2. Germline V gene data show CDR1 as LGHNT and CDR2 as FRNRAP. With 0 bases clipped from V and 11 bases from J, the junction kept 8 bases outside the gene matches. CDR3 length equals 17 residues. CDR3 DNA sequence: TGTGCTAGTGGTTTGGTACGGACTAGCGGGGGGGCCGATCAGCAGTTCTTC. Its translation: CASGLVRTSGGADQQFF.

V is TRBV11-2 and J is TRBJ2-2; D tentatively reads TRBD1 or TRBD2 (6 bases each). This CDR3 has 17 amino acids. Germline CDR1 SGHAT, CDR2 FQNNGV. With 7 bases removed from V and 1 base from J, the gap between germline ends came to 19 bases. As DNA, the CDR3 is TGTGCCAGCACCCCTAGACACGGGGGCCGGAACACCGGGGAGCTGTTTTTT. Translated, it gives CASTPRHGGRNTGELFF.

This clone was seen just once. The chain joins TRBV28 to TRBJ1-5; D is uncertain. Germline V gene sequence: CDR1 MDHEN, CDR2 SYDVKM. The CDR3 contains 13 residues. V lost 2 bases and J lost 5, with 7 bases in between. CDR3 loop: CASSLDGDQPQHF. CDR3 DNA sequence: TGTGCCAGCAGTTTAGACGGGGATCAGCCCCAGCATTTT.

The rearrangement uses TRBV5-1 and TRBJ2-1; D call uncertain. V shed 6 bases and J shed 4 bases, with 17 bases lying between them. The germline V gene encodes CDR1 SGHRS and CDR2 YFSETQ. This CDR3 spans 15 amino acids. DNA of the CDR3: TGCGCCAGCACCCCGGATGGAGAGCGTTACAATGAGCAGTTCTTC. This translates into CASTPDGERYNEQFF. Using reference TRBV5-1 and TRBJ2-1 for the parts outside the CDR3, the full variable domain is KAGVTQTPRYLIKTRGQQVTLSCSPISGHRSVSWYQQTPGQGLQFLFEYFSETQRNKGNFPGRFSGRQFSNSRSEMNVSTLELGDSALYLCASTPDGERYNEQFFGPGTRLTVL.

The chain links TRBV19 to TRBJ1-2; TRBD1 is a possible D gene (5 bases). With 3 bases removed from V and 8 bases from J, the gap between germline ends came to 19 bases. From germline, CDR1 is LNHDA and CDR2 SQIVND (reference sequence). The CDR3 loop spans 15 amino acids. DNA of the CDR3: TGTGCCAGTAGTATTTTTTCCAGGGCTTTCGAGGGCTACACCTTC. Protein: CASSIFSRAFEGYTF.

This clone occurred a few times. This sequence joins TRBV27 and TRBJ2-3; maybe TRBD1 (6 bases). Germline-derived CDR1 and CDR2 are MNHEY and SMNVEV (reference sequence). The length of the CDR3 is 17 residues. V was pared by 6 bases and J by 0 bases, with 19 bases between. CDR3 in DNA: TGTGCCAGCAGCCGGGACACGGCCGGACCTAGCACAGATACGCAGTATTTT. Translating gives CASSRDTAGPSTDTQYF.

CDR3 in DNA: TGTGCCAGCAGCCAAGATGGGCAGGGCTATTCACCCCTCCACTTT. This translates into CASSQDGQGYSPLHF. This sequence joins TRBV3-1 (or the pseudogene TRBV3-2) and TRBJ1-6; D possibly corresponds to TRBD1 (5 bases). The CDR3 has 15 amino acids. Germline values: CDR1 LGHDT, CDR2 YNNKEL (reference sequence). V dropped 0 bases and J dropped 8 bases, with 11 bases sitting between them.

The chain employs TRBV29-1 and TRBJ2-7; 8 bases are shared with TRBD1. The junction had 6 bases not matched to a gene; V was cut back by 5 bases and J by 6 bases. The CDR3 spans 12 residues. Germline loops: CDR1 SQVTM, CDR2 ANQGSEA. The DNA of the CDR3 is TGCAGCGTTCAGGGGGCGTCGGGCGAGCAGTACTTC. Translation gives CSVQGASGEQYF.

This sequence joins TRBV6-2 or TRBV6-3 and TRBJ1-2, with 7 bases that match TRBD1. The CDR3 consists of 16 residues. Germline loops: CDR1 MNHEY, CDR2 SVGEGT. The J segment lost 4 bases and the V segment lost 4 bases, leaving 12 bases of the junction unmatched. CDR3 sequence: CASSLGGQETFYGYTF. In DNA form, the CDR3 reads TGTGCCAGCAGTTTGGGTGGACAGGAGACTTTCTATGGCTACACCTTC.

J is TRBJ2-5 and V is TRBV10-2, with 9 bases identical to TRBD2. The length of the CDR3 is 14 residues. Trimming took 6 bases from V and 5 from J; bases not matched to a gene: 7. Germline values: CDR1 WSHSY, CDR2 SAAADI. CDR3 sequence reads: CASRGGGAVETQYF. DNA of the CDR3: TGCGCCAGCAGGGGCGGGGGGGCCGTCGAGACCCAGTACTTC.

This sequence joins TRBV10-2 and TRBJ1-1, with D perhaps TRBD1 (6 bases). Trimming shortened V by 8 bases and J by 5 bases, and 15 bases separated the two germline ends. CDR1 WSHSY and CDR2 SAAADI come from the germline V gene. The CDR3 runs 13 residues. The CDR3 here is CASQDRPGTEAFF. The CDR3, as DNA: TGCGCCAGCCAGGACAGACCAGGGACTGAAGCTTTCTTT.

Here the CDR3 DNA reads TGTGCCAGCAGTAAGGAACTAGCGGGGGACACAGATACGCAGTATTTT. It is translated as CASSKELAGDTDTQYF. The J gene is TRBJ2-3, the V gene TRBV2; 11 bases are a match to TRBD2. The CDR3 runs 16 residues. Germline loops: CDR1 SNHLY, CDR2 FYNNEI. Unmatched junction bases numbered 6, after V lost 5 bases and J lost 2 bases.

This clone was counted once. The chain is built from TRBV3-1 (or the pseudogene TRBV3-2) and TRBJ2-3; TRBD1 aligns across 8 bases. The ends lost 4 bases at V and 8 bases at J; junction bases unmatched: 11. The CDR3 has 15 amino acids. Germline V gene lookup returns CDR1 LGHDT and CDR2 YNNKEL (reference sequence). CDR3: CASSLRQGIHGTQYF. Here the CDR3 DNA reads TGTGCCAGCAGCCTTAGACAGGGGATTCATGGTACGCAGTATTTT.